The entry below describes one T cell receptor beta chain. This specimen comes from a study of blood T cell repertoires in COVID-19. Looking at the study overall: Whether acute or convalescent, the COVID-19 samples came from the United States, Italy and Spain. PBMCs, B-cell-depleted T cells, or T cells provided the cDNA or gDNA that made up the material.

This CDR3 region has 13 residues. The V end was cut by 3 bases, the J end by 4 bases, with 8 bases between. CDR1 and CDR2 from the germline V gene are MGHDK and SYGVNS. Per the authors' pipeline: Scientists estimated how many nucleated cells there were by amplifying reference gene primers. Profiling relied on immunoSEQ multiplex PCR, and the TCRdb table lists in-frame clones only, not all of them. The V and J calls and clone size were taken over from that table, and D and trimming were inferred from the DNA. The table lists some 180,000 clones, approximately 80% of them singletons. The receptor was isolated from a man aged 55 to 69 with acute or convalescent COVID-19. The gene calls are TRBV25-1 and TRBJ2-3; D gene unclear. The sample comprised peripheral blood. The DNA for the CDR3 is TGTGCCAGCAGTGATCCAAATTCAGATACGCAGTATTTT. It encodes CASSDPNSDTQYF. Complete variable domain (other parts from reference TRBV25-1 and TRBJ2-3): EADIYQTPRYLVIGTGKKITLECSQTMGHDKMYWYQQDPGMELHLIHYSYGVNSTEKGDLSSESTVSRIRTEHFPLTLESARPSHTSQYLCASSDPNSDTQYFGPGTRLTVL.